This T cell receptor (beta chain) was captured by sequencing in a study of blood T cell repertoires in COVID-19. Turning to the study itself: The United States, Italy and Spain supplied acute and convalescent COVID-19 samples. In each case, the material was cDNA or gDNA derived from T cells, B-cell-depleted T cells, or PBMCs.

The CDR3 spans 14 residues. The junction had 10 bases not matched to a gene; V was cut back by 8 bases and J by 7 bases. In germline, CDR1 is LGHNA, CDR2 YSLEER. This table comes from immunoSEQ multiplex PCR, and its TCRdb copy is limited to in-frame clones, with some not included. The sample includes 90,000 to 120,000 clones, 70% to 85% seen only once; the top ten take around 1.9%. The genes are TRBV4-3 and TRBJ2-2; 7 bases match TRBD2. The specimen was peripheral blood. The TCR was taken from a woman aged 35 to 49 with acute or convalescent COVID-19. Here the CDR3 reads CASSLAGVGGELFF. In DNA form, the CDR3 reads TGCGCCAGCTCCCTGGCGGGGGTCGGCGGGGAGCTGTTTTTT.